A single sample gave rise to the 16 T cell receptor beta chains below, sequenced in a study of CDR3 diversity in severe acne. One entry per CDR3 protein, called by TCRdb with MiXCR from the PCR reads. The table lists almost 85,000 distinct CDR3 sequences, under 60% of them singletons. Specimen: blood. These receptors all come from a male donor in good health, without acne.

CDR3 sequence reads: CAPRGSAREQYF. The DNA of the CDR3 is TGTGCCCCTAGGGGATCCGCGCGCGAGCAGTACTTC. The chain joins TRBV9 to TRBJ2-7, with D possibly being TRBD1 (5 bases). The V gene lost 10 bases and the J gene lost 6 bases, with 17 bases spanning the gap. The CDR3 is 12 amino acids. Germline V lookup: CDR1 SGDLS, CDR2 YYNGEE.

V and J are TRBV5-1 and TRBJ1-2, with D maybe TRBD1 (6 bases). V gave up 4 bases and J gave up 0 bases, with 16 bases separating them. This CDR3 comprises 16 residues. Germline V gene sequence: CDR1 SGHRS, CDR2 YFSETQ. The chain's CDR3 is CASSTGQLNSNYGYTF. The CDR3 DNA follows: TGCGCCAGCAGCACCGGACAGTTGAACTCTAACTATGGCTACACCTTC.

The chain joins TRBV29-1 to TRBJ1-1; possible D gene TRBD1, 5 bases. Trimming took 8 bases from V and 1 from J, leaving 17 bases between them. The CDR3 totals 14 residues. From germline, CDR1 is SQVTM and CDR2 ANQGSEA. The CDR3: CSSPPGRWNTEAFF. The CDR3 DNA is TGCAGCTCCCCCCCGGGACGATGGAACACTGAAGCTTTCTTT.

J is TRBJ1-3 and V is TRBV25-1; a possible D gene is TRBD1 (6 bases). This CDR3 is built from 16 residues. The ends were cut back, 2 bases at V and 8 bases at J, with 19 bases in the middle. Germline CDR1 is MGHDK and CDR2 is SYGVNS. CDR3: CASSELGALYGYTIYF. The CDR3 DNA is TGTGCCAGCAGTGAACTGGGGGCTCTCTATGGCTACACCATATATTTT.

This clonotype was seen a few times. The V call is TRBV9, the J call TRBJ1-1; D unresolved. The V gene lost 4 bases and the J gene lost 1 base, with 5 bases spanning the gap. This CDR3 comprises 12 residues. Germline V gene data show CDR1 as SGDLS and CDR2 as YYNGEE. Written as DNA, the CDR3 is TGTGCCAGCAGCCGGAGGAACACTGAAGCTTTCTTT. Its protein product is CASSRRNTEAFF.

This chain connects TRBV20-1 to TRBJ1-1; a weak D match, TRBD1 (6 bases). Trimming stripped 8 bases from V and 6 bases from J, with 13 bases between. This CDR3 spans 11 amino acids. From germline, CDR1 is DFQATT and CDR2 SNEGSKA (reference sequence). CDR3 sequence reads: CSWVNRAEAFF. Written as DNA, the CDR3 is TGCAGTTGGGTAAACAGGGCTGAAGCTTTCTTT.

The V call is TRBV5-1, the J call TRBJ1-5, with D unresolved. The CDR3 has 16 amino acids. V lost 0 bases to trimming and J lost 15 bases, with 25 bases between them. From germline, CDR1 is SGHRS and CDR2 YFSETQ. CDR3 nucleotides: TGCGCCAGCAGCTTGGCGATAGCGGGGTTCAGGCAGGCCCGGCATTTT. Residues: CASSLAIAGFRQARHF.

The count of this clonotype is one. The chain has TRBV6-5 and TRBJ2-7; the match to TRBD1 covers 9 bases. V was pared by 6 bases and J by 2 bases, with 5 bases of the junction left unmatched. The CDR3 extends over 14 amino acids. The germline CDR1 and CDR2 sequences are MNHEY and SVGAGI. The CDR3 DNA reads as TGTGCCAGCAGGAAGGGGGACAGGGCCTACGAGCAGTACTTC. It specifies CASRKGDRAYEQYF.

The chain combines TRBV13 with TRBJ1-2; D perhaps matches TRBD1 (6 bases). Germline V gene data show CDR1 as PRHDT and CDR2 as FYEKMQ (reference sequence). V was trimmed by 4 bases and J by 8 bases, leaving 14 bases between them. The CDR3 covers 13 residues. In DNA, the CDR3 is TGTGCCAGCAGCTCGGACAGCCATCCGGGCTACACCTTC. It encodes CASSSDSHPGYTF.

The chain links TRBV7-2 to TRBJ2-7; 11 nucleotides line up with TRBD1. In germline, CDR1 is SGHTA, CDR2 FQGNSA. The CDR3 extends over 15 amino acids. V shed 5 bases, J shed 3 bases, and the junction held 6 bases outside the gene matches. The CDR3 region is CASSPGTGGRYEQYF. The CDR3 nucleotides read TGTGCCAGCAGCCCCGGGACAGGGGGACGCTACGAGCAGTACTTC.

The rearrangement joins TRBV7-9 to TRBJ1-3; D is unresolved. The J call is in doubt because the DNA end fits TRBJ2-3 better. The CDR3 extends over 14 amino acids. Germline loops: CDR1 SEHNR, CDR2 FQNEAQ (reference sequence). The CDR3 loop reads CASSPPQSTHTQYF. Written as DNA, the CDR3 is TGTGCCAGCAGCCCACCCCAGAGTACTCATACGCAGTATTTT.

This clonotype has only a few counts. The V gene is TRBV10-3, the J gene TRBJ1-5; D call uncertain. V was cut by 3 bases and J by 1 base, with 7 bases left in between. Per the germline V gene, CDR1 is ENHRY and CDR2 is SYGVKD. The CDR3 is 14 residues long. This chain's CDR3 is CAISDQESNQPQHF. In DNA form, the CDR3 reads TGTGCCATCAGTGACCAGGAGAGCAATCAGCCCCAGCATTTT.

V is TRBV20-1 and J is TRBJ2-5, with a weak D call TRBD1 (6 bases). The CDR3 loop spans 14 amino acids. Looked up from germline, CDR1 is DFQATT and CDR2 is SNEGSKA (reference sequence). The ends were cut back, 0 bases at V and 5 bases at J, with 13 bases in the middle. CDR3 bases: TGCAGTGCTAGAGATGGGGGCCTTAGGGAGACCCAGTACTTC. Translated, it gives CSARDGGLRETQYF.

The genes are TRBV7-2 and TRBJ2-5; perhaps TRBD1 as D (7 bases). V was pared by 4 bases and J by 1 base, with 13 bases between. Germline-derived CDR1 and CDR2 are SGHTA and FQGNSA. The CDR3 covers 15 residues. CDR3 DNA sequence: TGTGCCAGCAGCTCTAACAGGGGACTCCAAGAGACCCAGTACTTC. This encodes CASSSNRGLQETQYF.

The CDR3 sequence: CASNLGGEYGYTF. The CDR3 DNA reads as TGTGCCAGCAACCTAGGGGGGGAGTATGGCTACACCTTC. This chain connects TRBV7-9 to TRBJ1-2; tentative D call: TRBD1 (6 bases). Germline lookup yields CDR1 SEHNR and CDR2 FQNEAQ (reference sequence). V lost 7 bases to trimming and J lost 5 bases, with 14 bases between them. The CDR3 runs 13 residues.

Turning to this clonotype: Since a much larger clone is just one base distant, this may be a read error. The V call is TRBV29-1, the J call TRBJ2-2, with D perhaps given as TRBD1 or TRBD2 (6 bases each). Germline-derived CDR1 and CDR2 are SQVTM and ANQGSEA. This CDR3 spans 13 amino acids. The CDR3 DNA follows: TGCGGCGTTGTGAAGGGGGGCACCGGGGAGCTGTTTTTT. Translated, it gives CGVVKGGTGELFF.